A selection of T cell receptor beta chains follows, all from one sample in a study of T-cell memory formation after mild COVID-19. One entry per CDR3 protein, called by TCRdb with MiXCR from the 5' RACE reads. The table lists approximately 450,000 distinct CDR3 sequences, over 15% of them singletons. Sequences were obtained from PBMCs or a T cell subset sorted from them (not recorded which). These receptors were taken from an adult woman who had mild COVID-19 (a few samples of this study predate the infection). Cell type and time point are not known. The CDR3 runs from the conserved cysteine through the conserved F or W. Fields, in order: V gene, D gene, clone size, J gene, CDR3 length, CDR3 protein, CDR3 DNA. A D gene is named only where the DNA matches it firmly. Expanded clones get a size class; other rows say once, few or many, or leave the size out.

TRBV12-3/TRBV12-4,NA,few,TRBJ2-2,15,CASRNRASNTGELFF,TGTGCCAGCAGAAACAGGGCTTCGAACACCGGGGAGCTGTTTTTT
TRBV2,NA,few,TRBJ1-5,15,CASSEQAGRYQPQHF,TGTGCCAGCAGTGAACAGGCAGGGAGGTATCAGCCCCAGCATTTT
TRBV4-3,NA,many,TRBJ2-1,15,CASSQGGSDVNEQFF,TGCGCCAGCAGCCAAGGAGGGTCTGACGTCAATGAGCAGTTCTTC
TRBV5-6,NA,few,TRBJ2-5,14,CASSLEGFQETQYF,TGTGCCAGCAGCTTGGAAGGGTTCCAAGAGACCCAGTACTTC
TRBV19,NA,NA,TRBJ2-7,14,CASSIRGFSYEQYF,TGTGCCAGTAGTATACGGGGTTTCTCCTACGAGCAGTACTTC
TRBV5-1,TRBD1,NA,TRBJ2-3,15,CAGKPGQGVEHTQYF,TGCGCCGGCAAACCGGGACAGGGGGTAGAGCATACGCAGTATTTT
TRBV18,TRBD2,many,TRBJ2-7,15,CASSPYSGGPREQYF,TGTGCCAGCTCACCATACTCGGGAGGTCCGAGGGAGCAGTACTTC
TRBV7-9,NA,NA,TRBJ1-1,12,CASSLWSGEAFF,TGTGCCAGCAGCTTATGGTCGGGTGAAGCTTTCTTT
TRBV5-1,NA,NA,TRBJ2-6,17,CASSPEQLFSGANVLTF,TGCGCCAGCAGCCCTGAACAGCTGTTCTCTGGGGCCAACGTCCTGACTTTC
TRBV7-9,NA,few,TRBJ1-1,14,CASNKIEGNTEAFF,TGTGCCAGCAATAAGATCGAGGGGAACACTGAAGCTTTCTTT
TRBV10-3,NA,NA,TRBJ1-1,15,CAISESGNRATEAFF,TGTGCCATCAGTGAGTCGGGGAACCGGGCCACTGAAGCTTTCTTT
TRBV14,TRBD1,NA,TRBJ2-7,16,CASSLPGQGRSGEQYF,TGTGCCAGCAGCCTTCCGGGACAGGGACGTTCGGGGGAGCAGTACTTC
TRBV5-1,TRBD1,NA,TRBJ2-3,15,CASSPGGQLTDTQYF,TGCGCCAGCAGCCCAGGGGGACAGCTGACAGATACGCAGTATTTT
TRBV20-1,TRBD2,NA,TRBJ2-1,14,CSARRGTIANEQFF,TGCAGTGCTCGTCGCGGGACTATTGCCAATGAGCAGTTCTTC
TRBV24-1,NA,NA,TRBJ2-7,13,CATSEPGAREQYF,TGTGCCACCAGTGAGCCAGGGGCGCGGGAGCAGTACTTC
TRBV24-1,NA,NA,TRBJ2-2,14,CATSDWGTAGELFF,TGTGCCACCAGTGATTGGGGAACCGCCGGGGAGCTGTTTTTT
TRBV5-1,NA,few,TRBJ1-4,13,CASSRGGFEKLFF,TGCGCCAGCAGTCGGGGAGGGTTTGAAAAACTGTTTTTT
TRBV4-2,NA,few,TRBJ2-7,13,CASSQTETYEQYF,TGTGCCAGCAGCCAGACGGAGACCTACGAGCAGTACTTC
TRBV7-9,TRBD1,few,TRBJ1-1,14,CASSLVQGAVEAFF,TGTGCCAGCAGCTTAGTACAGGGGGCCGTTGAAGCTTTCTTT
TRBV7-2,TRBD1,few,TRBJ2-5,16,CASRGGQGYSLETQYF,TGTGCCAGCAGGGGGGGACAGGGGTATAGTTTGGAGACCCAGTACTTC
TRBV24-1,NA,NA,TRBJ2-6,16,CATSDTSFSGANVLTF,TGTGCCACCAGTGACACGAGTTTCTCTGGGGCCAACGTCCTGACTTTC
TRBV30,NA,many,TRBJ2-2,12,CAWRNSPGELFF,TGTGCCTGGAGAAACAGTCCCGGGGAGCTGTTTTTT
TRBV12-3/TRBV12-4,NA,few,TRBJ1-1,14,CASSLRGDNTEAFF,TGTGCCAGCAGTTTAAGAGGGGATAACACTGAAGCTTTCTTT